This T cell receptor beta chain is drawn from a study of shared clonotypes between healthy human individuals (dated by TCRdb to 2019 to 2021). For the study in its entirety: The cohort included three men and a couple of women between 18 and 49 years of age. For each donor, CD4 naive and CD4 memory were each given three plates, CD8 naive was given two plates, and CD8 memory was given one plate. Libraries were prepared and TCR repertoires were sequenced by different laboratories using diverse techniques, in order to increase sequencing depth and limit assay-specific biases. Per donor, leukapheresis produced somewhere between about 0.85 and 8.9 billion PBMCs. To estimate repertoire size and how much clonotype sharing occurs between individuals, the study deeply sequenced the blood TCR repertoires of about 5 healthy adults.

The donors were healthy, HIV-negative adults who had no recently reported acute infections or vaccinations. All donors were Caucasian adults living in Nashville, Tennessee, USA. CD4+ T cells were enriched by magnetic negative selection, after which naive cells were positively selected on CD45RA and the negative fraction was taken as the memory subset. Blood was collected by leukapheresis, and PBMCs were isolated by Ficoll-Histopaque density gradient centrifugation and then cryopreserved in liquid nitrogen vapor phase. Purity and quantity of every magnetically sorted T cell population were checked by analytical flow cytometry. From each sorted fraction, genomic DNA was isolated and quantified by UV absorbance on a Nanodrop 2000c. This clone is a singleton in its sample. Its antigen remains unidentified. No base-level quality is on record; no much larger clone is a single base apart. V loses 0 bases of germline sequence and J loses 3 bases, and the interval between the two ends is 5 bases. Per the germline V gene, MNHEY is the CDR1 and SVGAGI is the CDR2. Counted from cysteine to phenylalanine, this CDR3 has 14 amino acids. The only DNA kept is the CDR3, 42 bases in frame from the first base.

Using the deep immunoSEQ assay, TCR CDR3 regions were amplified from genomic DNA by multiplex PCR. Extracted genomic DNA from each cell subset was spread evenly across all wells of several immunoSEQ 96-well plates, with each plate serving as a replicate. For sorted subsets, each replicate PCR was loaded with about 200 ng genomic DNA, equivalent to about 30,000 T cell genomes. Purified libraries were quantified with a Qubit 3.0 fluorometer, sized on a Bioanalyzer 2100, and re-quantified with the KAPA Library Quantification kit. A separate single-read 150-cycle Illumina NextSeq 550 flow cell was used to sequence each immunoSEQ 96-well plate. Regarding the original processing steps: Because the immunoSEQ output included only junctional sequences and no quality scores, the filtering could not be the same as the filtering used for full-length reads. Sequences were annotated with PyIR, a Python wrapper for IgBLAST v1.9, and V/J genes and CDR3 were assigned using IMGT germline references. Any read was removed if the V/J assignment was weak (E-value above 1e-6), the CDR3 was missing, or the read contained stop codons, out-of-frame junctions, or ambiguous translated residues. V3J clonotypes were defined as sequences sharing the same inferred V gene, J gene, and CDR3 amino acid sequence. To compute the percentage overlap between repertoires, the number of shared unique clonotypes was divided by the size of the smaller repertoire. Richness of each repertoire was evaluated using RTK rarefaction, the Chao1 estimator, and Recon v2.1 estimates of unobserved clonotypes. OLGA was used to compute generation probabilities for all TCRbeta clonotypes that the gDNA method yielded from a handful of donors. As stored in TCRdb, this immuneACCESS dataset retains in-frame rearrangements with V and J assigned. A fraction of the clones does not appear; measured against another copy, unresolved V genes explain less than half of the discrepancy, and the remainder lacks a known reason. That table supplies the V and J calls and clone size; D and trimming were determined from the DNA. This sample comprises 2 million to 3 million clones, roughly 93% of them detected only once. The ten most abundant clones make up around 0.37% of the sample.

Broader findings and caveats from the paper: Pairwise subsampling led to the expectation that sequencing depth would affect the degree of clonotype sharing among donors. Compared with non-shared clonotypes, the clonotypes found in all four sorted-subset donors had higher generation probabilities. When a handful of donors were compared, the shared fraction of clonotypes was around 4.6% for naive CD4, about 4% for naive CD8, roughly 2.5% for memory CD4, and 0.35% to 0.4% for memory CD8. The genetic and exposure-history diversity represented was limited by the small number of donors. Rarefaction of sorted-subset datasets indicated incomplete sequencing despite the large sequencing depth. Larger estimated clonotype richness was generally found for naive subsets than for memory subsets. Sampling was restricted to blood, and TCR repertoires in tissue are likely to differ from TCR repertoires in blood.

This chain joins TRBV6-5 to TRBJ2-2; the D gene cannot be resolved reliably. The TCR originated in a man aged 18 to 30 in good health. Some clones in this sample may be carry-over from other donors' samples. Specimen: naive CD4+ T cells from PBMCs. Sample cell subset or site, as interpreted from the label and publication: CD45RA+ positively selected. CDR3 sequence: CASSYSPDTGELFF. The DNA reads as follows: TGTGCCAGCAGTTACTCACCAGACACCGGGGAGCTGTTTTTT.